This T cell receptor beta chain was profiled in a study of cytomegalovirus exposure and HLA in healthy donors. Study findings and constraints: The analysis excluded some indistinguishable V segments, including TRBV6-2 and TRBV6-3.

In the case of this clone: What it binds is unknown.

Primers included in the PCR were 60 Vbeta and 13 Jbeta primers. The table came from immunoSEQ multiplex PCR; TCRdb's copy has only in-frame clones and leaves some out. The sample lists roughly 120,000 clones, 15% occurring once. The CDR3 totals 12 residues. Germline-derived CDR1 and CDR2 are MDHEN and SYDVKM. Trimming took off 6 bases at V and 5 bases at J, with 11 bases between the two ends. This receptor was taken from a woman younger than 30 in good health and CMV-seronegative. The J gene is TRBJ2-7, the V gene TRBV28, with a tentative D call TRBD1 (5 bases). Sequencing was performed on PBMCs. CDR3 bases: TGTGCCAGCAGGTCAGGGTCGCACGAGCAGTACTTC. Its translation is CASRSGSHEQYF. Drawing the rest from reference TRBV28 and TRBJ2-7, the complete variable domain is DVKVTQSSRYLVKRTGEKVFLECVQDMDHENMFWYRQDPGLGLRLIYFSYDVKMKEKGDIPEGYSVSREKKERFSLILESASTNQTSMYLCASRSGSHEQYFGPGTRLTVT.